The 20 T cell receptor beta chains given below trace back to one sample, sequenced in a study of T-cell reconstitution after alpha-beta-depleted transplantation in children. This sample's TCRbeta library carried unique molecular identifier barcodes. TCRdb reanalysed the PCR reads using MiXCR and keeps one entry per CDR3 protein. Found here are approximately 1,000,000 distinct CDR3 sequences, about 30% of them singletons; the top ten hold approximately 30%. The material sequenced was PBMCs, mostly from graft donor cells, taken 360 days after TCRalphabeta/CD19-depleted stem cell transplant. These TCRs come from a boy in the first two years of life who had a stem cell transplant for SCID, so the T cells may come from the graft donor.

This clonotype was recorded a few times. V is TRBV12-3 or TRBV12-4 and J is TRBJ2-7, with unresolved D. This CDR3 is built from 12 residues. Between the trimmed V and J ends, which lost 7 bases and 5 bases, there was a span of 12 bases. The DNA of the CDR3 is TGTGCCAGCACTAGGTGGGCACACGAGCAGTACTTC. It yields the protein CASTRWAHEQYF.

CDR3 coding DNA: TGCAGCGCCAGTCTGACAGGGGAGGGCAATGAGCAGTTCTTC. Translating gives CSASLTGEGNEQFF. The chain couples TRBV29-1 to TRBJ2-1; TRBD1 is a possible D gene (8 bases). V was shortened by 7 bases and J by 6 bases, with 19 bases between the two germline ends. Per germline, CDR1 SQVTM and CDR2 ANQGSEA. The CDR3 runs to 14 residues.

As concerns this clonotype: This may stem from a read error, because a much larger clone lies one nucleotide away. V is TRBV7-3 and J is TRBJ1-1; D call uncertain. The CDR3 is 13 amino acids. Germline assignment: CDR1 SGHTA and CDR2 FQGTGA. The V and J ends lost 2 bases and 1 base respectively, with 5 bases between them. The CDR3 protein is CASSLFANTEAFF. The CDR3, as DNA: TGTGCCAGCAGCTTATTCGCGAACACTGAAGCTTTCTTT.

This clonotype was seen a handful of times. The V and J genes are TRBV4-2 and TRBJ2-3; the D gene is possibly TRBD2 (5 bases). Trimming took 6 bases from V and 3 from J, leaving 10 bases between them. Germline assignment: CDR1 LGHNA and CDR2 YNFKEQ. The CDR3 spans 13 residues. In nucleotides, the CDR3 is TGTGCCAGCAGGATAAGCGGTACAGATACGCAGTATTTT. Its translation: CASRISGTDTQYF.

The CDR3 protein is CSARVKNIQYF. As DNA, the CDR3 is TGCAGTGCTAGAGTTAAAAACATTCAGTACTTC. The rearrangement links TRBV20-1 to TRBJ2-4, with D unclear. Germline CDR1 and CDR2: DFQATT and SNEGSKA (reference sequence). Trimming took 1 base from V and 4 from J, leaving 2 bases between them. CDR3 length equals 11 residues.

This clonotype has ten or more counts. The chain uses TRBV20-1 and TRBJ1-1; D not resolved. V was cut by 5 bases and J by 2 bases, with 6 bases left in between. The germline V gene has CDR1 DFQATT and CDR2 SNEGSKA (reference sequence). This CDR3 comprises 11 residues. As DNA, the CDR3 is TGCAGTGCTGCCGGTAACACTGAAGCTTTCTTT. Translated: CSAAGNTEAFF.

The chain uses TRBV12-3 or TRBV12-4 and TRBJ1-1; D is unresolved. Trimming took 6 bases from V and 0 from J, leaving 17 bases between them. The CDR3 extends over 16 amino acids. This CDR3 reads CASSRRKGPVNTEAFF. In nucleotides, the CDR3 is TGTGCCAGCAGCCGGAGAAAAGGGCCGGTGAACACTGAAGCTTTCTTT.

This clonotype was detected only a few times. The chain links TRBV12-3 or TRBV12-4 to TRBJ2-1; unclear D gene. The CDR3 consists of 15 residues. Trimming pared 2 bases from V and 6 bases from J, leaving 14 bases between. In nucleotides, the CDR3 is TGTGCCAGCAGTTTAAACCTACCACGACGCAATGAGCAGTTCTTC. Translation gives CASSLNLPRRNEQFF.

The chain joins TRBV9 to TRBJ1-1; D ambiguous. This CDR3 has 15 residues. The germline CDR1 and CDR2 sequences are SGDLS and YYNGEE. The V gene lost 3 bases and the J gene lost 3 bases, with 15 bases spanning the gap. The CDR3 DNA reads TGTGCCAGCAGCGCCTCAAAGGGCCTGGACACTGAAGCTTTCTTT. Residues: CASSASKGLDTEAFF. Full variable domain (remainder filled in from reference TRBV9 and TRBJ1-1): DSGVTQTPKHLITATGQRVTLRCSPRSGDLSVYWYQQSLDQGLQFLIQYYNGEERAKGNILERFSAQQFPDLHSELNLSSLELGDSALYFCASSASKGLDTEAFFGQGTRLTVV.

The rearrangement joins TRBV5-4 to TRBJ2-2; D might be TRBD1 (6 bases). CDR1 SGHNT and CDR2 YYREEE come from the germline V gene (reference sequence). Trimming took 2 bases from V and 4 from J, leaving 15 bases between them. CDR3 size: 16 residues. This chain's CDR3 is CASSLQGRLSTGELFF. CDR3 sequence (DNA): TGTGCCAGCAGCTTACAGGGACGGTTGAGCACCGGGGAGCTGTTTTTT.

This chain uses TRBV29-1 with TRBJ2-3, with 12 bases identical to TRBD2. The CDR3 consists of 18 residues. The V gene's germline CDR1 is SQVTM and CDR2 ANQGSEA. V gave up 6 bases and J gave up 2 bases; unmatched junction bases: 15. CDR3 DNA sequence: TGCAGCGTCCGCGTAGGACTAGCGGGGTTATGGTTCACAGATACGCAGTATTTT. It specifies CSVRVGLAGLWFTDTQYF.

The rearrangement joins TRBV7-3 to TRBJ2-1; 14 bases line up with TRBD2. The CDR3 has 17 residues. CDR1 and CDR2 (germline): SGHTA, FQGTGA. The trim removed 4 bases at V and 4 bases at J, leaving 6 bases unmatched. CDR3: CASSSKGLAGGYNEQFF. The CDR3 nucleotides are TGTGCCAGCAGCTCGAAAGGACTAGCGGGGGGTTACAATGAGCAGTTCTTC.

CDR3 region: CASSPTGDSDQPQHF. In nucleotides, the CDR3 is TGCGCCAGCAGCCCGACAGGGGATTCTGATCAGCCCCAGCATTTT. V gene TRBV5-1 combines with J gene TRBJ1-5; 8 nucleotides agree with TRBD1. V shed 4 bases, J shed 5 bases, and the junction held 8 bases outside the gene matches. The CDR3 length is 15 residues. CDR1 SGHRS and CDR2 YFSETQ come from the germline V gene.

DNA for the CDR3: TGTGCCAGCAGCTTAGTTGGGGGGACAGGCCACACTGAAGCTTTCTTT. Protein: CASSLVGGTGHTEAFF. The chain recombines TRBV7-2 with TRBJ1-1; the match to TRBD1 covers 8 bases. Germline V lookup: CDR1 SGHTA, CDR2 FQGNSA. This CDR3 has 16 residues. The junction had 7 bases not matched to a gene; V was cut back by 1 base and J by 3 bases.

The chain couples TRBV4-1 to TRBJ2-7, with 9 bases aligning to TRBD2. Germline loops: CDR1 MGHRA, CDR2 YSYEKL. Losses at the gene ends were 0 bases for V and 4 bases for J; bases not matched to a gene: 10. This CDR3 is 17 amino acids long. The CDR3 bases are TGCGCCAGCAGCCAAGATGCGATAGCGGGGGCTCTATACGAGCAGTACTTC. Translation gives CASSQDAIAGALYEQYF.

The CDR3 loop is CAIKGGTGELFF. CDR3 coding DNA: TGTGCCATCAAGGGCGGCACCGGGGAGCTGTTTTTT. The chain employs TRBV10-3 and TRBJ2-2; D is undetermined. V was shortened by 7 bases and J by 4 bases, with 7 bases between the two germline ends. Germline V gene sequence: CDR1 ENHRY, CDR2 SYGVKD. There are 12 residues in the CDR3.

This clonotype was seen more than once but under ten times. The V and J genes are TRBV7-9 and TRBJ2-1; perhaps TRBD1 as D (5 bases). The CDR3 covers 16 residues. With 5 bases removed from V and 2 bases from J, the gap between germline ends came to 16 bases. In germline, CDR1 is SEHNR, CDR2 FQNEAQ (reference sequence). CDR3 in DNA: TGTGCCAGCAGCCCACGGCTGGACACGACCTACAATGAGCAGTTCTTC. Protein: CASSPRLDTTYNEQFF.

This clonotype was picked up a small number of times. The chain recombines TRBV28 with TRBJ1-3; D gene uncertain. Germline V lookup: CDR1 MDHEN, CDR2 SYDVKM. This CDR3 is built from 15 residues. V shed 5 bases and J shed 7 bases, with 18 bases lying between them. This CDR3 is CASSPTGPTGNTIYF. CDR3 DNA: TGTGCCAGCAGTCCTACCGGGCCGACCGGGAACACCATATATTTT. Full variable domain (missing parts from reference TRBV28 and TRBJ1-3): DVKVTQSSRYLVKRTGEKVFLECVQDMDHENMFWYRQDPGLGLRLIYFSYDVKMKEKGDIPEGYSVSREKKERFSLILESASTNQTSMYLCASSPTGPTGNTIYFGEGSWLTVV.

This clonotype turned up a few times. V gene TRBV5-1 combines with J gene TRBJ2-1; 10 positions match TRBD1. CDR1 and CDR2 (germline): SGHRS, YFSETQ. The V segment lost 3 bases and the J segment 4 bases; nucleotides outside the gene matches: 13. There are 18 residues in the CDR3. CDR3 bases: TGCGCCAGCAGCTCCCGGGACAGGGGACCCGTATCATACAATGAGCAGTTCTTC. Translation gives CASSSRDRGPVSYNEQFF.

CDR3 bases: TGTGCCAGCAGCTTCGATGGGATCTATGGCTACACCTTC. This encodes CASSFDGIYGYTF. This chain links TRBV5-4 with TRBJ1-2; D not resolved. Trimming pared 2 bases from V and 4 bases from J, leaving 9 bases between. This CDR3 comprises 13 residues. CDR1 and CDR2 (germline): SGHNT, YYREEE (reference sequence).